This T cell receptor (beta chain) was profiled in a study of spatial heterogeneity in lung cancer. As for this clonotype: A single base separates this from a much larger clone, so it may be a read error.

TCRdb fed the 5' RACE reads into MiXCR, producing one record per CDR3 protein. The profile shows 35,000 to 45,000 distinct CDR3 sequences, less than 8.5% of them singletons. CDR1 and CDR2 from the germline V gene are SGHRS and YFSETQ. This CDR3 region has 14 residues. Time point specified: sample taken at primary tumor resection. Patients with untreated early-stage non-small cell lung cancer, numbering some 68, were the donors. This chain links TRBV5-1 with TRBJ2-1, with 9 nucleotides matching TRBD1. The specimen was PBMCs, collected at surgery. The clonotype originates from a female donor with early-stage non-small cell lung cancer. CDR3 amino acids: CASSPTGGYNERFF. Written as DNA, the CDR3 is TGCGCCAGCAGCCCGACAGGGGGTTACAATGAGCGGTTCTTC.